This T cell receptor beta chain was identified in a study of T cell changes during pregnancy in multiple sclerosis. The data were produced by immunoSEQ multiplex PCR, yet TCRdb's version contains in-frame clones alone and is incomplete. Of more than 45,000 clones detected, around 93% appear once; the ten largest clones hold around 4%. The CDR3 contains 16 residues. Germline CDR1 and CDR2: SGHRS and YFSETQ. Trimming cost V 3 bases and J 6 bases, with 19 bases left between them. The material sequenced was CD8+ T cells from peripheral blood mononuclear cells, taken in the second trimester of pregnancy. The chain links TRBV5-1 to TRBJ2-1; a possible D gene is TRBD2 (6 bases). The TCR sequence derives from a female donor with multiple sclerosis, enrolled in a pregnancy study. CDR3 sequence (DNA): TGCGCCAGCAGCTCCCACCGGGACGGGGGAATCAATGAGCAGTTCTTC. Translation gives CASSSHRDGGINEQFF.